This T cell receptor beta chain was sequenced in a study of CD8 T cells in ankylosing spondylitis. Points from the study as a whole: Typical of ankylosing spondylitis blood, it appeared, was a TCR beta motif of roughly eight highly homologous variants.

This clonotype has ten or more counts. What it binds is not known. In making TCR beta libraries, quantitative 5'-RACE with molecular barcodes was used. Each CDR3 protein is one row after TCRdb ran MiXCR on the 5' RACE reads. The sample has approximately 92,000 distinct CDR3 sequences, 8.8% seen once; the top ten hold under 6%. Germline V gives CDR1 DFQATT, CDR2 SNEGSKA (reference sequence). There are 14 residues in the CDR3. The V gene end was trimmed by 3 bases and the J gene end by 4 bases; junction bases not matched to a gene: 8. The specimen was blood, either unsorted or a sorted T cell fraction (not recorded which). The V and J genes are TRBV20-1 and TRBJ1-2; TRBD1 matches 7 bases. The sequence was collected from a male donor with ankylosing spondylitis or in good health (not recorded which). The CDR3 DNA reads as TGCAGTGCTAGGACAGGGACGATCTCCTATGGCTACACCTTC. It yields the protein CSARTGTISYGYTF.